Described below is a single T cell receptor (beta chain) sequence and its context. As yet, its antigen is unknown. Investigators sought sequencing depths of between 1 in 200,000 and 1 in 1 million T cells. Assay: immunoSEQ multiplex PCR; the TCRdb copy retains only in-frame clones and omits some. The repertoire holds about 89,000 clones, 70% to 85% seen once, with approximately 30% in the top ten. Germline V gene data show CDR1 as SGDLS and CDR2 as YYNGEE. V dropped 3 bases and J dropped 7; count of bases not matched to a gene: 6. CDR3 size: 14 residues. This sample is part of a study of cytotoxic CD8 clonotypes in ibrutinib-treated CLL. In the study overall: On average, over 80,000 productive rearrangements and more than 200,000 productive templates per sample. Points from the study as a whole: Once treatment began, public clonotypes, which were uncommon, contracted or stayed stable. Samples were collected at differing times from sustained-remission and progressing patients.

This sequence originates from a human donor with chronic lymphocytic leukemia. Material: PBMCs, obtained after 12 months of ibrutinib treatment. The rearrangement uses TRBV9 and TRBJ2-4, with 8 positions matching TRBD2. CDR3 region: CASSAPGGLNIQYF. CDR3 DNA sequence: TGTGCCAGCAGCGCCCCGGGGGGGTTGAACATTCAGTACTTC.